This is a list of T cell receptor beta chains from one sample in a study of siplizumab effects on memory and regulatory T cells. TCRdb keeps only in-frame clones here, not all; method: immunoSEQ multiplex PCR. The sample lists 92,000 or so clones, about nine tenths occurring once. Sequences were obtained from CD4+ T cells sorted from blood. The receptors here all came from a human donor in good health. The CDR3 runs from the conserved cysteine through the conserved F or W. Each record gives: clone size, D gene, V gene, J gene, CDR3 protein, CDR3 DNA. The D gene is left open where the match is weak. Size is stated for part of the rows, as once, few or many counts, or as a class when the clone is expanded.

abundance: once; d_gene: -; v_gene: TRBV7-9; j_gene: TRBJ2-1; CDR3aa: CASSSPTSRSIDEQFF; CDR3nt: TGTGCCAGCAGCTCCCCAACTAGTCGGAGCATCGATGAGCAGTTCTTC
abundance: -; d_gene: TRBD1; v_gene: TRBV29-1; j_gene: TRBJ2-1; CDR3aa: CSVEGNQPGQGYNEQFF; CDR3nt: TGCAGCGTTGAAGGTAACCAGCCGGGACAGGGTTACAATGAGCAGTTCTTC
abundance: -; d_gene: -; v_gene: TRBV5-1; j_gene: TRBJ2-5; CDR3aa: CASSLVGTQYF; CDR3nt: TGCGCCAGCAGCTTGGTCGGGACCCAGTACTTC
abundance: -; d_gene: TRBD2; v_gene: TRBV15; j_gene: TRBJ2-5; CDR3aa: CATSRDRYAGGSQETQYF; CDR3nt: TGTGCCACCAGCAGAGATCGCTACGCGGGAGGGTCACAAGAGACCCAGTACTTC
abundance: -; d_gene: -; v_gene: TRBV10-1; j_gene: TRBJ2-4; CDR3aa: CASSEGINKNIQYF; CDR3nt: TGCGCCAGCAGTGAAGGTATAAACAAAAACATTCAGTACTTC
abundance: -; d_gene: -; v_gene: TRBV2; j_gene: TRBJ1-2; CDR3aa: CASSGTVGNYGYTF; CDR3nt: TGTGCCAGCAGTGGGACGGTGGGAAACTATGGCTACACCTTC
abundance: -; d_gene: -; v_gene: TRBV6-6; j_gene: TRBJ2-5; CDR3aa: CASRHGAEETQYF; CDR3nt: TGTGCCAGCAGACATGGGGCAGAAGAGACCCAGTACTTC
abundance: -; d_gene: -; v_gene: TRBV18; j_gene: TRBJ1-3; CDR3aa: CASSDGISGNTIYF; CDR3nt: TGTGCCAGCTCAGATGGGATCTCTGGAAACACCATATATTTT
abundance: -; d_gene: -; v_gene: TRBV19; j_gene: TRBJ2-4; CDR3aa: CASTELGAKNIQYF; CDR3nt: TGTGCCAGCACGGAACTGGGGGCCAAAAACATTCAGTACTTC
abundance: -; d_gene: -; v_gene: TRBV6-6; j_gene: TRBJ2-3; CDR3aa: CASRKGTDTQYF; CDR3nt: TGTGCCAGCAGGAAGGGCACAGATACGCAGTATTTT
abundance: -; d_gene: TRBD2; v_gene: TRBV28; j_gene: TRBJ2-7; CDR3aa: CASSLSGTTYEQYF; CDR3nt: TGTGCCAGCAGTTTATCAGGGACTACCTACGAGCAGTACTTC
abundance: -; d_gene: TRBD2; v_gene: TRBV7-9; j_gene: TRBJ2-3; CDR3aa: CASSFSRGEDTQYF; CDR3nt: TGTGCCAGCAGCTTTTCCCGGGGGGAAGATACGCAGTATTTT
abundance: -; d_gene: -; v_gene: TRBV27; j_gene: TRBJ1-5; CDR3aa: CASSFRTASNQPQHF; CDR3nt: TGTGCCAGCAGTTTCAGGACAGCGAGCAATCAGCCCCAGCATTTT
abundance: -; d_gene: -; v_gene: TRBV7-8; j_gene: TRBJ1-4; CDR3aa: CASSLSGWEKLFF; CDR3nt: TGTGCCAGCAGCTTATCAGGGTGGGAAAAACTGTTTTTT
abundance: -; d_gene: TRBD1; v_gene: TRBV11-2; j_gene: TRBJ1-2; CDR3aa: CASSPLGQGDSFYGYTF; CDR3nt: TGTGCCAGCAGCCCCTTGGGACAGGGGGACTCATTCTATGGCTACACCTTC
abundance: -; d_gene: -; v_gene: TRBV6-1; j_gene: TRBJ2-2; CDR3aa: CASLFPQGTGELFF; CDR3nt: TGTGCCAGTCTCTTCCCGCAGGGGACCGGGGAGCTGTTTTTT
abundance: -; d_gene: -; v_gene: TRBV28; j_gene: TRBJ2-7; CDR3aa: CASKRVVVASYEQYF; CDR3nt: TGTGCCAGCAAAAGAGTGGTGGTGGCGTCCTACGAGCAGTACTTC
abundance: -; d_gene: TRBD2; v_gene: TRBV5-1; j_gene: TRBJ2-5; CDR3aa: CASSLVGTSGSETQYF; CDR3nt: TGCGCCAGCAGCTTGGTCGGGACTAGCGGGAGCGAGACCCAGTACTTC
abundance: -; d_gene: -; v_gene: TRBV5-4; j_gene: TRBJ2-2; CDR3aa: CASSRYLAGDTGELFF; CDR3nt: TGTGCCAGCAGCCGTTACCTAGCAGGTGACACCGGGGAGCTGTTTTTT
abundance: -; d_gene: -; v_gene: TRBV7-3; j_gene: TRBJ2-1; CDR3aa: CASSLTGKYNEQFF; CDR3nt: TGTGCCAGCAGCTTAACGGGTAAATACAATGAGCAGTTCTTC
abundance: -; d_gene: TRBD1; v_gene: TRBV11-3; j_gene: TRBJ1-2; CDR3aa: CASSHGQGPLFF; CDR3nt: TGTGCCAGCAGCCATGGACAGGGACCATTATTCTTC
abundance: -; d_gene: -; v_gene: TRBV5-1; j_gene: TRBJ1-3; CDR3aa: CASSLFASGTPGSGNTIYF; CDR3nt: TGCGCCAGCAGCTTGTTTGCCTCGGGTACACCGGGGTCTGGAAACACCATATATTTT
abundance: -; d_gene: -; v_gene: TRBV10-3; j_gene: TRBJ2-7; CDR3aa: CAISESGEALSYEQYF; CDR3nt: TGTGCCATCAGTGAGTCGGGCGAAGCCCTATCCTACGAGCAGTACTTC
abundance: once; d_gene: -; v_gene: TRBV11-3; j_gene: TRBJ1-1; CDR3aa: CASSLEGGNTEAFF; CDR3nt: TGTGCCAGCAGCTTAGAAGGCGGGAACACTGAAGCTTTCTTT
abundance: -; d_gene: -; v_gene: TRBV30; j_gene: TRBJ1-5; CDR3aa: CAWSRRFNQPQHF; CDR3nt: TGTGCCTGGAGTAGACGGTTCAATCAGCCCCAGCATTTT
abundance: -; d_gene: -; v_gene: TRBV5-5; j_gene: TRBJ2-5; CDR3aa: CASSQIQETQYF; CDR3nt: TGTGCCAGCAGTCAGATCCAAGAGACCCAGTACTTC
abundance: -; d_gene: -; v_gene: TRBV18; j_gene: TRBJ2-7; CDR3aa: CASSQDGSYEQYF; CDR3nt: TGTGCCAGCTCACAGGACGGATCCTACGAGCAGTACTTC
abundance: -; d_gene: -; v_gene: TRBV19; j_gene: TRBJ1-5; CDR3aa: CATRQSGLSPGNQPQHF; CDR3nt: TGTGCCACCCGACAGTCCGGACTCAGCCCGGGCAATCAGCCCCAGCATTTT
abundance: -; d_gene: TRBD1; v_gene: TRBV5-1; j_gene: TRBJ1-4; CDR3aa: CASSWRQGPNEKLFF; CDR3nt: TGCGCCAGCAGCTGGCGACAGGGGCCAAATGAAAAACTGTTTTTT
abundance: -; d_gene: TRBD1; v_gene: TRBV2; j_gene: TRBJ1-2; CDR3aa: CASRTGTGFGYGYTF; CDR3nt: TGTGCCAGCAGGACCGGGACAGGGTTTGGGTATGGCTACACCTTC
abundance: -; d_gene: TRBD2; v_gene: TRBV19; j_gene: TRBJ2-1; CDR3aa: CASSIGRRMAGESYNEQFF; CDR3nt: TGTGCCAGTAGTATCGGGCGGCGTATGGCGGGAGAGTCTTACAATGAGCAGTTCTTC
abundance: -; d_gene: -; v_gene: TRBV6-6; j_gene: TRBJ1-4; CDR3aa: CASSYRGVREKLFF; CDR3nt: TGTGCCAGCAGTTACAGGGGGGTTAGGGAAAAACTGTTTTTT
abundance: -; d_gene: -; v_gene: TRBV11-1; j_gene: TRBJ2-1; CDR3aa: CASSLRDGSYNEQFF; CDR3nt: TGTGCCAGCAGCTTACGGGACGGCTCCTACAATGAGCAGTTCTTC
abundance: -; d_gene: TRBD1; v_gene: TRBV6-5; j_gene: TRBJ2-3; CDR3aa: CASSRQGAPSDTQYF; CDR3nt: TGTGCCAGCAGCCGACAGGGGGCTCCCTCTGATACGCAGTATTTT
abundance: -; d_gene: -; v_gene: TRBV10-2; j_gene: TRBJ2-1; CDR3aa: CASRDFYNEQFF; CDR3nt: TGCGCCAGCAGGGACTTTTACAATGAGCAGTTCTTC
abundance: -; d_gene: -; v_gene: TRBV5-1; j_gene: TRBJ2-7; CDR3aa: CASSPRARSYEQYF; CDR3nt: TGCGCCAGCAGCCCACGGGCCCGCTCCTACGAGCAGTACTTC
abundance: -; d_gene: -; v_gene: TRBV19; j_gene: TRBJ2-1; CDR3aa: CASSTRPNEQFF; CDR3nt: TGTGCCAGTAGTACTCGACCCAATGAGCAGTTCTTC
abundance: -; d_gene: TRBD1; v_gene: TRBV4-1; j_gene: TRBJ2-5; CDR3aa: CASSPTGQRNQETQYF; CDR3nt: TGCGCCAGCAGCCCGACGGGACAGAGAAACCAAGAGACCCAGTACTTC
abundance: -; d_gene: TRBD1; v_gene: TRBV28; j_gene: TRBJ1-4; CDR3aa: CASSWGTGLDEKLFF; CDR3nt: TGTGCCAGCAGTTGGGGGACAGGGCTTGATGAAAAACTGTTTTTT
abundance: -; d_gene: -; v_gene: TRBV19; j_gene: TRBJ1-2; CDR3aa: CASSIPTLGGYTF; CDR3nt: TGTGCCAGTAGTATCCCTACACTAGGAGGCTACACCTTC
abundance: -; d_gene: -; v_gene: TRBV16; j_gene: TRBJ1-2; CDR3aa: CASSQSSGTDYGYTF; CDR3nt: TGTGCCAGCAGCCAATCTTCCGGGACTGACTATGGCTACACCTTC
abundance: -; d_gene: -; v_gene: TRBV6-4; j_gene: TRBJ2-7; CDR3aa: CASSDSSTSRGQSIEQYF; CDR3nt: TGTGCCAGCAGTGACTCCTCGACTAGCAGGGGGCAATCCATCGAGCAGTACTTC